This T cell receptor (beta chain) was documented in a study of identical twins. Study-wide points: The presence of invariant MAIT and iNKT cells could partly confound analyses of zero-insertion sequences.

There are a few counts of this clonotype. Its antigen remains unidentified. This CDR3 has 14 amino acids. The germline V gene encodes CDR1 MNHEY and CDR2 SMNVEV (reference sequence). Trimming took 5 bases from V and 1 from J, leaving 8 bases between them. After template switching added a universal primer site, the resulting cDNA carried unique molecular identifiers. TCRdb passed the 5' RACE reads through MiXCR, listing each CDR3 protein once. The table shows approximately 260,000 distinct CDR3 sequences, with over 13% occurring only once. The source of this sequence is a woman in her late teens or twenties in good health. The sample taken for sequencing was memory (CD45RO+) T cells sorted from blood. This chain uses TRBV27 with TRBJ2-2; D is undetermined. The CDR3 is CASSRQQNTGELFF. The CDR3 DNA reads TGTGCCAGCAGTCGCCAGCAGAACACCGGGGAGCTGTTTTTT.